This record covers a single T cell receptor beta chain. Antigen specificity is unknown. Three rounds of nested PCR, following a modified ARM-PCR protocol, produced the TCRbeta library. TCRdb analysed the multiplex PCR reads with MiXCR anew, one entry per CDR3 protein. The repertoire holds some 100,000 distinct CDR3 sequences, with roughly two thirds as singletons. This entry comes from a study of tumor and adjacent non-tumor tissue in lung cancer. Findings of the study overall: Normal lung showed higher cumulative top 100 clone frequency than tumor.

The V end lost 3 bases, the J end lost 2 bases, and 17 bases lay between the germline ends. Germline CDR1 is SGHNT and CDR2 is YENEEA. CDR3 size: 17 residues. This sample's RNA came from whole unsorted tissue. Distant lung tissue was collected more than 3 cm away from the tumor edge. Source material: distant non-tumor lung tissue. The chain recombines TRBV11-3 with TRBJ2-1; the D is unclear. The receptor was derived from a man aged 30 to 45 with non-small cell lung cancer. The CDR3 region has the DNA TGTGCCAGCAGCTTTTCCAAAAACAGCCGACCCTACAATGAGCAGTTCTTC. Translated, it gives CASSFSKNSRPYNEQFF.